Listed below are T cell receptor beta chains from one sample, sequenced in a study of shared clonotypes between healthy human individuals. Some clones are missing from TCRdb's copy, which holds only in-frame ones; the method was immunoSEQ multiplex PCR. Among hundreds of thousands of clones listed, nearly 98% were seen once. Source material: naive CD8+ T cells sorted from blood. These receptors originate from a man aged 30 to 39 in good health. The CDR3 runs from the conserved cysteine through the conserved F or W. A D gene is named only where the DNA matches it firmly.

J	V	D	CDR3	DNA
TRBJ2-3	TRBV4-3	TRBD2	CASSQGLAGGSDTQYF	TGCGCCAGCAGCCAAGGACTAGCGGGAGGGTCAGATACGCAGTATTTT
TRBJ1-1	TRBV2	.	CASSEWGGTEAFF	TGTGCCAGCAGTGAATGGGGGGGGACTGAAGCTTTCTTT
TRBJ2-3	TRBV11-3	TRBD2	CASSSHGGGPGTDTQYF	TGTGCCAGCAGCTCCCACGGGGGGGGTCCTGGCACAGATACGCAGTATTTT
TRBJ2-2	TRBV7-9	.	CASSTTSGGPLGGELFF	TGTGCCAGCAGCACCACGAGCGGCGGTCCCCTGGGCGGGGAGCTGTTTTTT
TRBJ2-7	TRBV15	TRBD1	CATSTRTGGDEQYF	TGTGCCACCAGCACGCGGACAGGGGGCGACGAGCAGTACTTC
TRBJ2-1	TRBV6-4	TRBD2	CASSALAGEYNEQFF	TGTGCCAGCAGTGCTCTAGCGGGGGAATACAATGAGCAGTTCTTC
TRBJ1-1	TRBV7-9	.	CATELKGTEAFF	TGTGCCACCGAGCTTAAGGGGACAGAAGCTTTCTTT
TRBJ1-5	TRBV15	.	CATSRDRDSNQPQHF	TGTGCCACCAGCAGAGACAGGGATAGCAATCAGCCCCAGCATTTT
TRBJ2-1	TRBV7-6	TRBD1	CASSFLVSGGNEQFF	TGTGCCAGCAGCTTTCTCGTCTCAGGGGGTAATGAGCAGTTCTTC
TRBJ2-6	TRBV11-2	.	CASTSHSGGANVLTF	TGTGCCAGCACTTCCCACTCTGGTGGGGCCAACGTCCTGACTTTC
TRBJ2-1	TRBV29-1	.	CSVVGTLNEQFF	TGCAGCGTTGTTGGGACACTCAATGAGCAGTTCTTC